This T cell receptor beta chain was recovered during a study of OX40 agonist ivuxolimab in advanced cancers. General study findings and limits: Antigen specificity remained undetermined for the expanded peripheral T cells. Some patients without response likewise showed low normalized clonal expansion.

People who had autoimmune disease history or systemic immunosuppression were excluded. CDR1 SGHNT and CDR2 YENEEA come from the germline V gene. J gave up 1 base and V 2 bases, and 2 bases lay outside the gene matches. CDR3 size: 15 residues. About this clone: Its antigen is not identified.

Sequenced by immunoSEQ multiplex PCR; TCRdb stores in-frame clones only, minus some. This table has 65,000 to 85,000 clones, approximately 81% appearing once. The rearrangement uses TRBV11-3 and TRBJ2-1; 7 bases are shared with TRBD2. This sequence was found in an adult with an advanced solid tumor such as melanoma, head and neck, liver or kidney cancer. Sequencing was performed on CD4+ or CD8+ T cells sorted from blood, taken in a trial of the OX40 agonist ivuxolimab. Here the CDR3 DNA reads TGTGCCAGCAGCTTAAACGGGAGGTCCTACAATGAGCAGTTCTTC. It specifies CASSLNGRSYNEQFF.